The 26 T cell receptor beta chains below were found in one sample sequenced in a study of shared clonotypes between healthy human individuals. CD8 cells classed as naive were CD45RO-negative and positively selected for CCR7, excluding terminally differentiated effector memory CD45RA+ cells. TCRdb's table, derived via immunoSEQ multiplex PCR, lists solely in-frame clones and lacks some. The sample consists of about 2.1 million clones, around 93% of them appearing once. Material for sequencing was naive CD8+ T cells from PBMCs. The receptors here all came from a man between 18 and 35 years old in good health. Some clones in this sample may be carry-over from other donors' samples.

The genes are TRBV28 and TRBJ2-5; TRBD1 is a possible D gene (5 bases). The germline V gene encodes CDR1 MDHEN and CDR2 SYDVKM. The ends were cut back, 6 bases at V and 0 bases at J, with 11 bases in the middle. This CDR3 is 14 amino acids long. CDR3 coding DNA: TGTGCCAGCAGCCCGACAGCGAACCAAGAGACCCAGTACTTC. Translation: CASSPTANQETQYF.

The rearrangement joins TRBV15 to TRBJ1-5, with D unclear. CDR3 length: 12 amino acids. Germline V CDR1 and CDR2: LNHNV, YYDKDF (reference sequence). V gave up 6 bases and J gave up 4 bases, with 7 bases separating them. The DNA for the CDR3 is TGTGCCACCAGTCTGTGGAATCAGCCCCAGCATTTT. Translating gives CATSLWNQPQHF.

This rearrangement joins TRBV6-1 to TRBJ2-7; 8 bases match TRBD1. The CDR3 is 16 amino acids. Trimming took 1 base from V and 4 from J; bases not matched to a gene: 9. Germline CDR1 is MNHNS and CDR2 is SASEGT. CDR3 sequence reads: CASSEGYRGLIYEQYF. The DNA of the CDR3 is TGTGCCAGCAGTGAAGGCTACAGGGGGTTGATATACGAGCAGTACTTC.

The gene calls are TRBV28 and TRBJ2-2; D remains ambiguous. CDR3 length: 12 amino acids. Germline CDR1 is MDHEN and CDR2 is SYDVKM. V shed 4 bases and J shed 7 bases, with 7 bases lying between them. The CDR3 sequence: CASSYPGGELFF. In nucleotides, the CDR3 is TGTGCCAGCAGTTACCCCGGCGGGGAGCTGTTTTTT.

V and J are TRBV14 and TRBJ2-2, with 11 bases matching TRBD2. The CDR3 length is 18 residues. Trimming took 4 bases from V and 5 from J; bases not matched to a gene: 12. In germline, CDR1 is SGHDN, CDR2 FVKESK. CDR3 loop: CASSPGRGRLAGTGELFF. CDR3 nucleotide sequence: TGTGCCAGCAGCCCCGGGAGAGGCAGACTAGCGGGAACCGGGGAGCTGTTTTTT.

V is TRBV7-8 and J is TRBJ2-2; weak D call: TRBD2 (6 bases). CDR1 is SGHVS, CDR2 FQNEAQ, per germline. This CDR3 has 17 amino acids. V gave up 2 bases and J gave up 0 bases, with 13 bases separating them. CDR3 residues: CASSLISRGTNTGELFF. The CDR3 DNA follows: TGTGCCAGCAGCTTAATCTCACGGGGGACGAACACCGGGGAGCTGTTTTTT.

Notes on this clone: Different DNA sequences within this sample yield the same CDR3. The gene calls are TRBV27 and TRBJ2-7; TRBD1 might be the D (6 bases). Trimming took 2 bases from V and 4 from J, leaving 9 bases between them. Germline CDR1 is MNHEY and CDR2 is SMNVEV (reference sequence). CDR3 length equals 13 residues. CDR3 in DNA: TGTGCCAGCAGTTTAGAACAGGGATACGAGCAGTACTTC. Translation gives CASSLEQGYEQYF.

The chain carries TRBV4-1 and TRBJ1-2, with a tentative D call TRBD1 (5 bases). Germline V gene lookup returns CDR1 MGHRA and CDR2 YSYEKL. V shed 5 bases and J shed 3 bases, with 16 bases lying between them. The CDR3 spans 15 residues. CDR3 residues: CASSYEDRRDYGYTF. CDR3 in DNA: TGCGCCAGCAGCTACGAAGACAGACGGGACTATGGCTACACCTTC.

CDR3 sequence reads: CASSQDVGNSLYYGYTF. CDR3 coding DNA: TGTGCCAGCAGCCAAGATGTCGGGAACAGCCTTTACTATGGCTACACCTTC. The rearrangement links TRBV4-2 to TRBJ1-2; no definite D call. V was cut by 0 bases and J by 3 bases, with 17 bases left in between. The CDR3 is 17 amino acids. Germline loops: CDR1 LGHNA, CDR2 YNFKEQ.

This chain links TRBV27 with TRBJ1-5; unclear D gene. Between the trimmed V and J ends, which lost 2 bases and 3 bases, there was a span of 11 bases. Germline V lookup: CDR1 MNHEY, CDR2 SMNVEV (reference sequence). The CDR3 is 15 residues long. CDR3 DNA: TGTGCCAGCAGTTTAGTGAAGGGTTACAATCAGCCCCAGCATTTT. Amino acids: CASSLVKGYNQPQHF.

V and J are TRBV11-2 and TRBJ2-7; D remains unclear. The CDR3 is 15 residues long. V was shortened by 6 bases and J by 7 bases, with 22 bases between the two germline ends. Looked up from germline, CDR1 is SGHAT and CDR2 is FQNNGV. The CDR3 spells CASSPAPADRREQYF. The CDR3 DNA follows: TGTGCCAGCAGTCCGGCCCCGGCCGACCGACGGGAGCAGTACTTC.

This clone has a handful of counts. The J gene is TRBJ2-1, the V gene TRBV7-9; possibly TRBD1 or TRBD2 for D (6 bases each). This CDR3 is 11 amino acids long. V was cut by 8 bases and J by 6 bases, with 8 bases left in between. Per the germline V gene, CDR1 is SEHNR and CDR2 is FQNEAQ (reference sequence). The chain's CDR3 is CASRGPNEQFF. The CDR3 DNA reads TGTGCCAGCCGGGGGCCCAATGAGCAGTTCTTC. Variable domain in full (rest from reference TRBV7-9 and TRBJ2-1): DTGVSQNPRHKITKRGQNVTFRCDPISEHNRLYWYRQTLGQGPEFLTYFQNEAQLEKSRLLSDRFSAERPKGSFSTLEIQRTEQGDSAMYLCASRGPNEQFFGPGTRLTVL.

The chain carries TRBV4-1 and TRBJ1-2; D is undetermined. The CDR3 is made up of 15 amino acids. CDR1 and CDR2 (germline): MGHRA, YSYEKL. Trimming removed 2 bases at V and 7 bases at J, with 17 bases between. CDR3 amino acids: CASSQSFQEFGGYTF. CDR3 DNA sequence: TGCGCCAGCAGCCAATCATTCCAGGAATTTGGTGGCTACACCTTC.

The chain combines TRBV30 with TRBJ2-7; D is uncertain. Germline V gives CDR1 GTSNPN, CDR2 SVGIG (reference sequence). The CDR3 spans 8 residues. V was trimmed by 8 bases and J by 5 bases, leaving 4 bases between them. Here the CDR3 reads CATDEQYF. The DNA of the CDR3 is TGTGCCACGGACGAGCAGTACTTC.

The chain recombines TRBV30 with TRBJ2-7; 7 nucleotides line up with TRBD1. Germline CDR1 is GTSNPN and CDR2 is SVGIG (reference sequence). This CDR3 is built from 13 residues. Trimming took 0 bases from V and 6 from J; bases not matched to a gene: 5. CDR3 residues: CAWSVLPGGEQYF. The DNA for the CDR3 is TGTGCCTGGAGTGTACTCCCAGGGGGCGAGCAGTACTTC.

Turning to this clone: In the same sample, other DNA sequences code for this CDR3. The V gene is TRBV27, the J gene TRBJ2-7; D is unresolved. The germline V and J ends were trimmed by 6 bases and 3 bases, with 9 bases remaining between them. Germline CDR1 is MNHEY and CDR2 is SMNVEV (reference sequence). There are 12 residues in the CDR3. Written as DNA, the CDR3 is TGTGCCAGCAGCTCGGACGGCTACGAGCAGTACTTC. Translation: CASSSDGYEQYF.

The chain joins TRBV19 to TRBJ2-2; no clear D. The germline V gene encodes CDR1 LNHDA and CDR2 SQIVND (reference sequence). V was cut by 1 base and J by 6 bases, with 6 bases left in between. This CDR3 is built from 13 residues. The DNA for the CDR3 is TGTGCCAGTAGTATAGGGCTAGCCGGGGAGCTGTTTTTT. Translated: CASSIGLAGELFF.

The chain employs TRBV13 and TRBJ2-1; 11 positions agree with TRBD1. The ends lost 1 base at V and 7 bases at J; junction bases unmatched: 6. The CDR3 is made up of 16 amino acids. CDR1 is PRHDT, CDR2 FYEKMQ, per germline (reference sequence). CDR3 nucleotide sequence: TGTGCCAGCAGCTTAGAGGGACAGGGGGGAGGGAATGAGCAGTTCTTC. It translates to CASSLEGQGGGNEQFF.

The CDR3 sequence: CSVEESQLGYGYTF. CDR3 bases: TGCAGCGTTGAAGAGAGTCAGTTAGGCTATGGCTACACCTTC. This chain uses TRBV29-1 with TRBJ1-2; D is undetermined. The CDR3 runs to 14 residues. From germline, CDR1 is SQVTM and CDR2 ANQGSEA. Deletions cut 0 bases from V and 4 bases from J, with 12 bases between. Full variable domain (missing parts from reference TRBV29-1 and TRBJ1-2): SAVISQKPSRDICQRGTSLTIQCQVDSQVTMMFWYRQQPGQSLTLIATANQGSEATYESGFVIDKFPISRPNLTFSTLTVSNMSPEDSSIYLCSVEESQLGYGYTFGSGTRLTVV.

This rearrangement joins TRBV5-1 to TRBJ2-3; the match to TRBD1 covers 9 bases. The CDR3 consists of 18 residues. Germline lookup yields CDR1 SGHRS and CDR2 YFSETQ. V lost 7 bases and J lost 5; bases outside the gene matches: 20. CDR3 protein: CASATSGTGKPWGDTQYF. In nucleotides, the CDR3 is TGCGCCAGCGCAACCTCCGGGACAGGGAAACCTTGGGGAGATACGCAGTATTTT.

The chain carries TRBV2 and TRBJ2-1; no definite D call. CDR1 and CDR2 (germline): SNHLY, FYNNEI. The CDR3 loop spans 16 amino acids. Trimming left V 3 bases short and J 0 bases short, with 12 bases between. The CDR3 is CASSERPLNSYNEQFF. The CDR3 DNA follows: TGTGCCAGCAGTGAGCGGCCGCTGAACTCCTACAATGAGCAGTTCTTC.

The chain carries TRBV5-1 and TRBJ2-3; 7 bases match TRBD2. This CDR3 comprises 15 residues. The germline V gene has CDR1 SGHRS and CDR2 YFSETQ. Trimming removed 3 bases from V and 3 bases from J; junction bases left unmatched: 7. The CDR3 nucleotides read TGCGCCAGCAGCTCAGCGGGACCCGGGACAGATACGCAGTATTTT. It encodes CASSSAGPGTDTQYF.

The sample holds one count of this clone. The gene calls are TRBV27 and TRBJ2-3; D is unresolved. The germline V and J ends were trimmed by 3 bases and 5 bases, with 12 bases remaining between them. The CDR3 extends over 14 amino acids. CDR1 MNHEY and CDR2 SMNVEV come from the germline V gene (reference sequence). The CDR3 DNA reads as TGTGCCAGCAGTTTGTCGCGGTGGCGAGATACGCAGTATTTT. Its protein is CASSLSRWRDTQYF.

This rearrangement joins TRBV4-2 to TRBJ1-2; no clear D gene. V was cut by 5 bases and J by 4 bases, with 20 bases left in between. Germline CDR1 LGHNA, CDR2 YNFKEQ. The CDR3 covers 16 residues. The DNA for the CDR3 is TGTGCCAGCAGCGATAGTCTCGGAGGGTACGGCTATGGCTACACCTTC. Encoded protein: CASSDSLGGYGYGYTF.

The chain employs TRBV7-2 and TRBJ2-2; D is uncertain. The CDR3 is made up of 19 amino acids. Trimming shortened V by 2 bases and J by 3 bases, and 22 bases separated the two germline ends. Per the germline V gene, CDR1 is SGHTA and CDR2 is FQGNSA. The CDR3 DNA reads TGTGCCAGCAGCTTAAGGGTGTGGACCTCAATACGCCACACCGGGGAGCTGTTTTTT. It codes for CASSLRVWTSIRHTGELFF.

This clone has a handful of counts. This chain joins TRBV18 and TRBJ1-1, with D perhaps matching TRBD1 (6 bases). The CDR3 extends over 13 amino acids. V lost 4 bases to trimming and J lost 1 base, with 7 bases between them. The V gene's germline CDR1 is KGHSH and CDR2 LQKENI. CDR3 nucleotides: TGTGCCAGCTCACGGACAGCGAACACTGAAGCTTTCTTT. This translates into CASSRTANTEAFF.